This T cell receptor beta chain is from a study of beta chain features in type 1 diabetes. Study-wide results and limits: VDJ junctions from type 1 diabetes patients carried fewer insertions and larger deletions. A closer apparent resemblance between naive, central memory and Treg TCRB repertoires was seen in patients than in healthy donors. Patients with Type 1 diabetes showed moderately but significantly shorter TCRB CDR3s in all four CD4+ subsets.

Sort purity for all populations was recorded as exceeding 98%. This clone has more than one count but fewer than ten. Its specificity is not known. The length of the CDR3 is 15 residues. Germline lookup yields CDR1 MDHEN and CDR2 SYDVKM. Trimming shortened V by 1 base and J by 6 bases, and 15 bases separated the two germline ends. Expressed TCRB transcripts were sequenced because the isolated RNA had all been reverse transcribed beforehand. Roughly 3.5 million reads per sample on average were obtained from naive, central memory and regulatory T cell samples. The table came from immunoSEQ multiplex PCR; TCRdb's copy has only in-frame clones and leaves some out. The sample includes some 240,000 clones, around 16% of them seen just once.

Input material: naive CD4+ T cells from blood. J is TRBJ1-2 and V is TRBV28, with D possibly matching TRBD1 (6 bases). This clonotype was obtained from a man aged 25-45 years with type 1 diabetes. CDR3 amino acids: CASSLSLQGLHGYTF. In nucleotides, the CDR3 is TGTGCCAGCAGTTTATCCCTACAGGGTCTCCATGGCTACACCTTC.